One T cell receptor (beta chain) is described in this entry. This record belongs to a study of blood T cell repertoires in COVID-19. Study-wide background: The study drew acute and convalescent COVID-19 samples from the United States, Italy and Spain.

Measured with immunoSEQ multiplex PCR; TCRdb has only the in-frame clones, and not every one. The sample records 150,000 to 200,000 clones, over 70% being singletons. Germline V gene data show CDR1 as LNHDA and CDR2 as SQIVND (reference sequence). CDR3 length: 15 residues. The germline V and J ends were trimmed by 3 bases and 5 bases, with 14 bases remaining between them. The source material was PBMCs or T cells enriched from blood (not recorded which). This sequence was found in a man aged 50 or older who had recovered from COVID-19. The genes are TRBV19 and TRBJ2-1, with a tentative D call TRBD1 (6 bases). This chain's CDR3 is CASSIFQGPNNEQFF. The DNA for the CDR3 is TGTGCCAGTAGTATTTTCCAGGGGCCCAACAATGAGCAGTTCTTC.